The 8 T cell receptor beta chains listed next were all sequenced from one sample in a study of cytomegalovirus exposure and HLA in healthy donors. The PCR made use of 60 Vbeta and 13 Jbeta primers. This table comes from immunoSEQ multiplex PCR, and its TCRdb copy is limited to in-frame clones, with some not included. The table lists some 170,000 clones, about 81% of them singletons. Sequenced input: PBMCs. The receptors come from a woman in her 30s in good health and CMV-seronegative.

The chain couples TRBV2 to TRBJ2-1, with a weak D call TRBD2 (6 bases). There are 16 residues in the CDR3. Per the germline V gene, CDR1 is SNHLY and CDR2 is FYNNEI. The V and J ends lost 6 bases and 1 base respectively, with 16 bases between them. CDR3 sequence: CASSHGAGRSYNEQFF. CDR3 bases: TGTGCCAGCAGCCACGGGGCAGGGAGGTCCTACAATGAGCAGTTCTTC.

This chain joins TRBV28 and TRBJ1-1; D is uncertain. CDR1 and CDR2 from the germline V gene are MDHEN and SYDVKM. Trimming removed 6 bases at V and 4 bases at J, with 18 bases between. This CDR3 is built from 15 residues. CDR3 DNA: TGTGCCAGCAGGACCCACCTAGGTAGGAGCACTGAAGCTTTCTTT. It codes for CASRTHLGRSTEAFF. Drawing the rest from reference TRBV28 and TRBJ1-1, the complete variable domain is DVKVTQSSRYLVKRTGEKVFLECVQDMDHENMFWYRQDPGLGLRLIYFSYDVKMKEKGDIPEGYSVSREKKERFSLILESASTNQTSMYLCASRTHLGRSTEAFFGQGTRLTVV.

The chain carries TRBV7-2 and TRBJ1-1; possibly TRBD1 for D (5 bases). The germline CDR1 and CDR2 sequences are SGHTA and FQGNSA. V was trimmed by 5 bases and J by 0 bases, leaving 16 bases between them. This CDR3 region has 16 residues. CDR3 coding DNA: TGTGCCAGCAGCCGAACCCCCCAGGGAATGAACACTGAAGCTTTCTTT. Translating gives CASSRTPQGMNTEAFF.

V usage is TRBV5-4 and J usage is TRBJ2-7; D may be TRBD1 (5 bases). The ends were cut back, 0 bases at V and 6 bases at J, with 13 bases in the middle. The CDR3 is 14 amino acids. The germline V gene has CDR1 SGHNT and CDR2 YYREEE (reference sequence). The CDR3 loop is CASSLDRRPIEQYF. DNA for the CDR3: TGTGCCAGCAGCTTGGACAGGCGGCCGATCGAGCAGTACTTC.

The chain is built from TRBV7-8 and TRBJ2-5, with 8 bases identical to TRBD2. The DNA end is more similar to TRBJ2-7, so the J call may be wrong. Looked up from germline, CDR1 is SGHVS and CDR2 is FQNEAQ. CDR3 size: 15 residues. The CDR3 sequence: CASSLREGTSYEQYF. The CDR3 DNA reads as TGTGCCAGCAGCTTACGGGAGGGGACCTCCTACGAGCAGTACTTC.

V is TRBV27 and J is TRBJ2-1, with 8 nucleotides matching TRBD1. The V and J ends lost 4 bases and 0 bases, in that order; junction bases with no gene match: 2. The CDR3 is 15 residues long. Germline CDR1 reads MNHEY; CDR2 reads SMNVEV (reference sequence). In DNA, the CDR3 is TGTGCCAGCAGTTCAACAGGGGGCTCCTACAATGAGCAGTTCTTC. It specifies CASSSTGGSYNEQFF.

The rearrangement joins TRBV27 to TRBJ2-1, with D perhaps TRBD1 (5 bases). Trimming cost V 7 bases and J 0 bases, with 16 bases left between them. Germline CDR1 MNHEY, CDR2 SMNVEV (reference sequence). The CDR3 contains 16 residues. The CDR3 spells CASIPPGRASYNEQFF. CDR3 coding DNA: TGTGCCAGCATCCCACCCGGCAGGGCCTCCTACAATGAGCAGTTCTTC.

The chain joins TRBV28 to TRBJ2-1; TRBD1 matches at 7 bases. The CDR3 sequence is 14 residues long. CDR1 and CDR2 from the germline V gene are MDHEN and SYDVKM. V gave up 1 base and J gave up 8 bases; unmatched junction bases: 5. In DNA form, the CDR3 reads TGTGCCAGCAGTTTATTCGACAGGGCACATGAGCAGTTCTTC. It translates to CASSLFDRAHEQFF. Full variable domain (missing parts from reference TRBV28 and TRBJ2-1): DVKVTQSSRYLVKRTGEKVFLECVQDMDHENMFWYRQDPGLGLRLIYFSYDVKMKEKGDIPEGYSVSREKKERFSLILESASTNQTSMYLCASSLFDRAHEQFFGPGTRLTVL.